The next 26 T cell receptor beta chains were all read from a single sample in a study of T cell responses to AZD1222 COVID-19 vaccine. The protocol was immunoSEQ multiplex PCR, while the TCRdb copy is restricted to in-frame clones and leaves out a portion. The sample has about 53,000 clones, approximately 88% seen once; the top ten hold roughly a quarter. This sample comprised peripheral blood, obtained on day 0 of AZD1222 vaccination. The receptors here all came from an adult in good health.

This sequence joins TRBV5-1 and TRBJ1-5, with TRBD1 matching 8 bases. Germline CDR1 SGHRS, CDR2 YFSETQ. J lost 4 bases, V lost 4 bases, and 4 bases had no gene match. CDR3 length: 14 residues. The CDR3 sequence is CASSIGTGNQPQHF. Here the CDR3 DNA reads TGCGCCAGCAGCATAGGGACAGGTAATCAGCCCCAGCATTTT.

For the CDR3, the DNA is TGTGCCAGCAGGACCCGGGACGCGAACACTGAAGCTTTCTTT. Its protein product is CASRTRDANTEAFF. The chain uses TRBV6-5 and TRBJ1-1, with D possibly matching TRBD1 (5 bases). The germline V gene encodes CDR1 MNHEY and CDR2 SVGAGI. The CDR3 consists of 14 residues. V was cut by 6 bases and J by 1 base, with 12 bases left in between.

V is TRBV27 and J is TRBJ1-2; D possibly corresponds to TRBD1 (5 bases). Germline CDR1 is MNHEY and CDR2 is SMNVEV (reference sequence). The CDR3 covers 13 residues. Trimming stripped 5 bases from V and 7 bases from J, with 14 bases between. CDR3 residues: CASSPPGGAGYTF. The CDR3, as DNA: TGTGCCAGCAGTCCGCCGGGAGGGGCTGGCTACACCTTC.

The chain is built from TRBV6-2 or TRBV6-3 and TRBJ1-1; D is undetermined. V gave up 6 bases and J gave up 2 bases, with 7 bases separating them. Per germline, CDR1 MNHEY and CDR2 SVGEGT. The CDR3 sequence is 12 residues long. This CDR3 reads CASSRRNTEAFF. The CDR3 bases are TGTGCCAGCAGCCGAAGAAACACTGAAGCTTTCTTT.

This clone was detected once. The chain combines TRBV19 with TRBJ2-5; no firm D call. Trimming took off 5 bases at V and 1 base at J, with 11 bases between the two ends. CDR3 length equals 14 residues. In germline, CDR1 is LNHDA, CDR2 SQIVND (reference sequence). In nucleotides, the CDR3 is TGTGCCAGTAGTCAATCCGGATTCCAAGAGACCCAGTACTTC. It codes for CASSQSGFQETQYF.

The chain couples TRBV11-2 to TRBJ2-5; D is ambiguous. The length of the CDR3 is 12 residues. The V gene lost 5 bases and the J gene lost 4 bases, with 8 bases spanning the gap. Germline CDR1 and CDR2: SGHAT and FQNNGV. The CDR3 sequence is CASSQQRETQYF. In DNA form, the CDR3 reads TGTGCCAGCAGCCAGCAGAGAGAGACCCAGTACTTC.

V and J are TRBV27 and TRBJ1-2; 7 bases match TRBD1. CDR1 is MNHEY, CDR2 SMNVEV, per germline (reference sequence). Trimming removed 3 bases from V and 0 bases from J; junction bases left unmatched: 4. CDR3 length: 15 residues. The CDR3, as DNA: TGTGCCAGCAGTTTTCGGGACAGCCCTAACTATGGCTACACCTTC. Its protein is CASSFRDSPNYGYTF.

J is TRBJ2-3 and V is TRBV9; the match to TRBD2 covers 10 bases. V lost 0 bases to trimming and J lost 2 bases; unmatched junction nucleotides: 3. Germline CDR1 reads SGDLS; CDR2 reads YYNGEE. CDR3 length: 16 residues. In DNA, the CDR3 is TGTGCCAGCAGCGTAGGGACTAGCGGATACACAGATACGCAGTATTTT. This gives the protein CASSVGTSGYTDTQYF. Using reference TRBV9 and TRBJ2-3 for the parts outside the CDR3, the full variable domain is DSGVTQTPKHLITATGQRVTLRCSPRSGDLSVYWYQQSLDQGLQFLIQYYNGEERAKGNILERFSAQQFPDLHSELNLSSLELGDSALYFCASSVGTSGYTDTQYFGPGTRLTVL.

This clone was observed once. The rearrangement joins TRBV7-9 to TRBJ1-4; TRBD1 is a possible D gene (5 bases). The CDR3 is 14 residues long. Germline V gives CDR1 SEHNR, CDR2 FQNEAQ (reference sequence). Trimming stripped 6 bases from V and 6 bases from J, with 14 bases between. The CDR3 is CASRGSWGDEKLFF. As DNA, the CDR3 is TGTGCCAGCAGGGGATCCTGGGGGGATGAAAAACTGTTTTTT. Based on the CDR3 plus reference TRBV7-9 and TRBJ1-4, the full variable domain is DTGVSQNPRHKITKRGQNVTFRCDPISEHNRLYWYRQTLGQGPEFLTYFQNEAQLEKSRLLSDRFSAERPKGSFSTLEIQRTEQGDSAMYLCASRGSWGDEKLFFGSGTQLSVL.

This clone was recorded a few times. In DNA form, the CDR3 reads TGTGCCAGCAGCTTGCTCGACATCTCTGGAAACACCATATATTTT. This encodes CASSLLDISGNTIYF. The gene calls are TRBV9 and TRBJ1-3; D is uncertain. Trimming shortened V by 4 bases and J by 0 bases, and 11 bases separated the two germline ends. Germline loops: CDR1 SGDLS, CDR2 YYNGEE. This CDR3 has 15 amino acids.

The genes are TRBV18 and TRBJ2-3; 14 nucleotides align to TRBD2. Germline assignment: CDR1 KGHSH and CDR2 LQKENI. V lost 3 bases to trimming and J lost 9 bases; unmatched junction nucleotides: 8. The CDR3 contains 16 residues. CDR3 in DNA: TGTGCCAGCTCACCCCTCGGGACTAGCGGGAGTGGGACGCAGTATTTT. This codes for CASSPLGTSGSGTQYF.

J is TRBJ2-3 and V is TRBV11-2, with no clear D. Trimming took 1 base from V and 5 from J, leaving 10 bases between them. The CDR3 extends over 14 amino acids. The V gene's germline CDR1 is SGHAT and CDR2 FQNNGV. CDR3 amino acids: CASSLVAALDTQYF. Here the CDR3 DNA reads TGTGCCAGCAGCTTAGTCGCGGCACTAGATACGCAGTATTTT. Full variable domain (rest looked up from reference TRBV11-2 and TRBJ2-3): EAGVAQSPRYKIIEKRQSVAFWCNPISGHATLYWYQQILGQGPKLLIQFQNNGVVDDSQLPKDRFSAERLKGVDSTLKIQPAKLEDSAVYLCASSLVAALDTQYFGPGTRLTVL.

The chain carries TRBV12-3 or TRBV12-4 and TRBJ1-6; no reliable D call. This CDR3 region has 13 residues. The V end was cut by 6 bases, the J end by 7 bases, with 10 bases between. DNA for the CDR3: TGTGCCAGCAGCCCAGGAGAGAATTCACCCCTCCACTTT. This sequence encodes CASSPGENSPLHF.

V is TRBV3-1 (or the pseudogene TRBV3-2) and J is TRBJ2-7; D call uncertain. Trimming took off 3 bases at V and 3 bases at J, with 6 bases between the two ends. The CDR3 spans 12 residues. The germline V gene has CDR1 LGHDT and CDR2 YNNKEL (reference sequence). The DNA for the CDR3 is TGTGCCAGCAGCCATACGAACTACGAGCAGTACTTC. The encoded protein is CASSHTNYEQYF.

The chain is built from TRBV3-1 (or the pseudogene TRBV3-2) and TRBJ1-4, with a possible D match to TRBD1 (5 bases). The germline V and J ends were trimmed by 4 bases and 0 bases, with 15 bases remaining between them. Germline values: CDR1 LGHDT, CDR2 YNNKEL (reference sequence). The CDR3 is 17 amino acids. In DNA form, the CDR3 reads TGTGCCAGCAGCCGGACGGAGGGGCTGGCAACTAATGAAAAACTGTTTTTT. Its protein is CASSRTEGLATNEKLFF.

The J gene is TRBJ2-1, the V gene TRBV14; a weak D match, TRBD2 (6 bases). Germline assignment: CDR1 SGHDN and CDR2 FVKESK. V was pared by 4 bases and J by 3 bases, with 13 bases between. The CDR3 loop spans 15 amino acids. The DNA of the CDR3 is TGTGCCAGCAGCCCCTTCCGGACTATCTACAATGAGCAGTTCTTC. Translation gives CASSPFRTIYNEQFF. Filled out from reference TRBV14 and TRBJ2-1, the complete variable domain reads EAGVTQFPSHSVIEKGQTVTLRCDPISGHDNLYWYRRVMGKEIKFLLHFVKESKQDESGMPNNRFLAERTGGTYSTLKVQPAELEDSGVYFCASSPFRTIYNEQFFGPGTRLTVL.

As regards this clone: The identical CDR3 is also encoded by other nucleotide sequences in the sample. The chain couples TRBV4-3 to TRBJ2-1; D gene uncertain. CDR1 is LGHNA, CDR2 YSLEER, per germline. The CDR3 has 14 amino acids. V lost 1 base to trimming and J lost 2 bases, with 6 bases between them. The CDR3: CASSQGPAYNEQFF. CDR3 in DNA: TGCGCCAGCAGCCAAGGCCCAGCCTACAATGAGCAGTTCTTC.

V gene TRBV30 combines with J gene TRBJ2-1, with 7 positions matching TRBD2. The V gene end was trimmed by 5 bases and the J gene end by 7 bases; junction bases not matched to a gene: 14. The germline V gene has CDR1 GTSNPN and CDR2 SVGIG (reference sequence). There are 15 residues in the CDR3. CDR3 residues: CAWGWGGSPSNEQFF. CDR3 nucleotides: TGTGCCTGGGGGTGGGGCGGGAGCCCCTCAAATGAGCAGTTCTTC.

This rearrangement joins TRBV2 to TRBJ1-2; weak D call: TRBD1 (6 bases). V gave up 2 bases and J gave up 2 bases, with 6 bases separating them. The CDR3 length is 13 residues. Germline V gives CDR1 SNHLY, CDR2 FYNNEI. The CDR3 nucleotides are TGTGCCAGCAGTGAACAGGGGAACTATGGCTACACCTTC. Translating it yields CASSEQGNYGYTF.

This chain joins TRBV20-1 and TRBJ1-1; D might be TRBD1 (5 bases). Looked up from germline, CDR1 is DFQATT and CDR2 is SNEGSKA (reference sequence). CDR3 length equals 8 residues. V lost 5 bases to trimming and J lost 10 bases, with 5 bases between them. The CDR3, as DNA: TGCAGTGCTGGGGGAGCTTTCTTT. Its translation is CSAGGAFF.

The chain joins TRBV3-1 (or the pseudogene TRBV3-2) to TRBJ1-2, with a possible D match to TRBD1 (6 bases). V lost 5 bases and J lost 6, with 13 bases in between. The V gene's germline CDR1 is LGHDT and CDR2 YNNKEL (reference sequence). The CDR3 spans 13 residues. The CDR3 is CASSLVQGNGYTF. CDR3 bases: TGTGCCAGCAGCTTGGTGCAGGGGAATGGCTACACCTTC.

The chain combines TRBV12-3 or TRBV12-4 with TRBJ1-1; tentative D call: TRBD1 (5 bases). V lost 6 bases and J 7 bases, leaving 15 bases between the germline ends. CDR3 length: 13 residues. CDR3 protein: CASRHRDAYEAFF. Here the CDR3 DNA reads TGTGCCAGCAGACACCGGGACGCCTATGAAGCTTTCTTT.

The chain carries TRBV29-1 and TRBJ2-2, with D possibly matching TRBD1 (6 bases). V shed 6 bases and J shed 4 bases, with 12 bases lying between them. The CDR3 runs to 13 residues. Germline assignment: CDR1 SQVTM and CDR2 ANQGSEA. This chain's CDR3 is CSVQGRGTGELFF. The CDR3 nucleotides are TGCAGCGTACAGGGACGCGGCACCGGGGAGCTGTTTTTT.

The gene calls are TRBV11-2 and TRBJ2-5; D ambiguous. The CDR3 is made up of 13 amino acids. Trimming cost V 0 bases and J 0 bases, with 2 bases left between them. The germline V gene has CDR1 SGHAT and CDR2 FQNNGV. CDR3 protein: CASSLDNQETQYF. The CDR3 region has the DNA TGTGCCAGCAGCTTAGACAACCAAGAGACCCAGTACTTC.

Only one count was recorded for this clone. Here the CDR3 DNA reads TGCGCCAGCAGCCTAGGGACGAACTCCTACAATGAGCAGTTCTTC. It is translated as CASSLGTNSYNEQFF. The chain carries TRBV5-1 and TRBJ2-1; D assignment may be TRBD1 or TRBD2 (5 bases each). Trimming left V 4 bases short and J 0 bases short, with 11 bases between. Looked up from germline, CDR1 is SGHRS and CDR2 is YFSETQ. The CDR3 loop spans 15 amino acids.

V gene TRBV9 combines with J gene TRBJ2-7; 16 bases map to TRBD2. Unmatched junction bases numbered 5, after V lost 7 bases and J lost 10 bases. In germline, CDR1 is SGDLS, CDR2 YYNGEE. CDR3 size: 13 residues. For the CDR3, the DNA is TGTGCCAGCGGCGGGACTAGCGGGAGGGTTCAGTACTTC. It encodes CASGGTSGRVQYF.